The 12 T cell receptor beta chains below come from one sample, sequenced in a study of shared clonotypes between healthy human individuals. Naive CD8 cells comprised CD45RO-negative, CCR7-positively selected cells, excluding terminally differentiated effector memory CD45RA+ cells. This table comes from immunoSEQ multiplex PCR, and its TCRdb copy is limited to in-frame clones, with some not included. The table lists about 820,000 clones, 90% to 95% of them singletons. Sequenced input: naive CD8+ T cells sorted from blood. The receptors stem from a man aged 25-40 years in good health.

CDR3 protein: CASLPFHGDYNEQFF. In nucleotides, the CDR3 is TGTGCCAGCTTACCCTTTCATGGAGACTACAATGAGCAGTTCTTC. The rearrangement links TRBV6-1 to TRBJ2-1, with no clear D. Trimming shortened V by 8 bases and J by 3 bases, and 17 bases separated the two germline ends. From germline, CDR1 is MNHNS and CDR2 SASEGT. This CDR3 has 15 residues.

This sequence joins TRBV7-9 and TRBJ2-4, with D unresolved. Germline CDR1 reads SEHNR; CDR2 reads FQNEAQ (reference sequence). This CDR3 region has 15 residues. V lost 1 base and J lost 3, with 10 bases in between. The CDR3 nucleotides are TGTGCCAGCAGCTTAGAGTCGGGCTTCAAAAACATTCAGTACTTC. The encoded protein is CASSLESGFKNIQYF. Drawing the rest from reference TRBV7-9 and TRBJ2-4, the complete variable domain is DTGVSQNPRHKITKRGQNVTFRCDPISEHNRLYWYRQTLGQGPEFLTYFQNEAQLEKSRLLSDRFSAERPKGSFSTLEIQRTEQGDSAMYLCASSLESGFKNIQYFGAGTRLSVL.

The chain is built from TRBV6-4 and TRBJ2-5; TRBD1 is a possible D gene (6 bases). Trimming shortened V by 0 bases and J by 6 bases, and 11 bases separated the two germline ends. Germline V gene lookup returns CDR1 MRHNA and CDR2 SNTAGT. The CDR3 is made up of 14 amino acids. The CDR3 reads CASSDSLGAQTQYF. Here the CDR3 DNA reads TGTGCCAGCAGTGACTCCTTGGGGGCTCAGACCCAGTACTTC.

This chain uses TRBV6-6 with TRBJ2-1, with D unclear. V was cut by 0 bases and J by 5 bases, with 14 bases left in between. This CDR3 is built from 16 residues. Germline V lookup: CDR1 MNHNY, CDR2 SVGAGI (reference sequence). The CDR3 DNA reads TGTGCCAGCAGTTACTCGATGGATCGGGCTGACAATGAGCAGTTCTTC. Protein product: CASSYSMDRADNEQFF.

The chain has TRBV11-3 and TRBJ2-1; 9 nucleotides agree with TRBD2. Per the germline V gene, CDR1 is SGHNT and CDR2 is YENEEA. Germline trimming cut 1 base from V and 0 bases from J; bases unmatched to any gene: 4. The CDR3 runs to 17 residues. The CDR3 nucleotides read TGTGCCAGCAGCTTAGGGGAGACTAGCGGCTCCTACAATGAGCAGTTCTTC. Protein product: CASSLGETSGSYNEQFF.

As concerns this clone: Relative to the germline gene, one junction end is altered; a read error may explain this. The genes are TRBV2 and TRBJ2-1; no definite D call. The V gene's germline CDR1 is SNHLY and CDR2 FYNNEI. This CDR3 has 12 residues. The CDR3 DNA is TGTGCCATCAGTTCCAATTACAATGAGCAGTTCTTC. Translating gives CAISSNYNEQFF.

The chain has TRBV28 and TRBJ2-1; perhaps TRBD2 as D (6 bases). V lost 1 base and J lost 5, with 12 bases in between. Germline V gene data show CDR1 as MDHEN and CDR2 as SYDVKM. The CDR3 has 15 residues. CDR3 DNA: TGTGCCAGCAGTTTATACGCGGGGACGAACAATGAGCAGTTCTTC. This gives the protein CASSLYAGTNNEQFF. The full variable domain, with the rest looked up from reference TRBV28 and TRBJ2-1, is DVKVTQSSRYLVKRTGEKVFLECVQDMDHENMFWYRQDPGLGLRLIYFSYDVKMKEKGDIPEGYSVSREKKERFSLILESASTNQTSMYLCASSLYAGTNNEQFFGPGTRLTVL.

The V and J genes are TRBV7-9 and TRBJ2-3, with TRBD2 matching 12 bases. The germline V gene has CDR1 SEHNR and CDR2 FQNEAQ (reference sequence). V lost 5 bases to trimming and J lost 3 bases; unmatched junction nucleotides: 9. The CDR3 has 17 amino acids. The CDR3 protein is CASSPRRTSGKTDTQYF. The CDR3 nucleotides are TGTGCCAGCAGCCCCAGACGGACTAGCGGGAAGACAGATACGCAGTATTTT.

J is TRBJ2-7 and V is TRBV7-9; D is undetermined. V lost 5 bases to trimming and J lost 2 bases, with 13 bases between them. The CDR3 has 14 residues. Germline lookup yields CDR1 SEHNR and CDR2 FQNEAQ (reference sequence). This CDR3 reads CASSTNPSTYEQYF. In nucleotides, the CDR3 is TGTGCCAGCAGCACTAACCCCTCTACCTACGAGCAGTACTTC.

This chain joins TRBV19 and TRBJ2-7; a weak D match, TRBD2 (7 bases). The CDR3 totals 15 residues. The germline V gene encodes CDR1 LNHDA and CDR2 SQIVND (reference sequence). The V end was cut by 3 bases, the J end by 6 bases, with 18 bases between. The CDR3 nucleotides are TGTGCCAGTAGTATCCCCTCTAGCGGAGGGGGCGAGCAGTACTTC. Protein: CASSIPSSGGGEQYF.

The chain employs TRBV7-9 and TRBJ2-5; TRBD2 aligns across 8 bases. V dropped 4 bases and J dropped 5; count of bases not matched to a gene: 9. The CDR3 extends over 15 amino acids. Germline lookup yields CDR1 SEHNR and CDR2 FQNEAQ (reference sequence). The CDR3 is CASSSVREGPETQYF. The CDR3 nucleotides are TGTGCCAGCAGCTCTGTCCGGGAGGGCCCGGAGACCCAGTACTTC. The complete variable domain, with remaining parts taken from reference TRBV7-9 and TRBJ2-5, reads DTGVSQNPRHKITKRGQNVTFRCDPISEHNRLYWYRQTLGQGPEFLTYFQNEAQLEKSRLLSDRFSAERPKGSFSTLEIQRTEQGDSAMYLCASSSVREGPETQYFGPGTRLLVL.

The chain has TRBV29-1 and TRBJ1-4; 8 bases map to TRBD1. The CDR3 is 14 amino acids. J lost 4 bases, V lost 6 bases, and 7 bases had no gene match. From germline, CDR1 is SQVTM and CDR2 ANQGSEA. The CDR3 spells CSVEPRGHNEKLFF. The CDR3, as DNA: TGCAGCGTCGAACCCAGGGGGCATAATGAAAAACTGTTTTTT.